Following are 27 T cell receptor beta chains from one sample sequenced in a study of T cell responses to AZD1222 COVID-19 vaccine. TCRdb's copy holds only in-frame clones and misses some; the assay was immunoSEQ multiplex PCR. The repertoire holds more than 70,000 clones, with more than 85% as singletons. The source material was peripheral blood, sampled 28 days after the second AZD1222 dose. These receptors all stem from an adult who received the AZD1222 COVID-19 vaccine.

CDR3 nucleotides: TGTGCCAGCAGCCGAGGCAGTAGAGATACGCAGTATTTT. It encodes CASSRGSRDTQYF. The chain recombines TRBV14 with TRBJ2-3; D unresolved. The CDR3 sequence is 13 residues long. CDR1 SGHDN and CDR2 FVKESK come from the germline V gene. V lost 4 bases and J lost 5, with 10 bases in between.

V and J are TRBV9 and TRBJ2-7; D possibly uses TRBD1 or TRBD2 (5 bases each). Germline V gene lookup returns CDR1 SGDLS and CDR2 YYNGEE. Trimming left V 7 bases short and J 6 bases short, with 17 bases between. The CDR3 extends over 13 amino acids. CDR3 DNA: TGTGCCAGCGGGGGACCGGGCCCCCTCGAGCAGTACTTC. Translated: CASGGPGPLEQYF.

This sequence joins TRBV28 and TRBJ2-5; D is unresolved. This CDR3 has 13 residues. V was cut by 5 bases and J by 6 bases, with 13 bases left in between. CDR1 is MDHEN, CDR2 SYDVKM, per germline. The CDR3 here is CASSVSRRQTQYF. The DNA of the CDR3 is TGTGCCAGCAGTGTATCCCGGAGACAGACCCAGTACTTC.

The chain uses TRBV24-1 and TRBJ2-1; 9 positions agree with TRBD2. The germline V gene has CDR1 KGHDR and CDR2 SFDVKD. The CDR3 has 15 amino acids. V was pared by 2 bases and J by 9 bases, with 7 bases of the junction left unmatched. The CDR3 loop reads CATSDSGTSFREQFF. As DNA, the CDR3 is TGTGCCACCAGTGATTCCGGGACTAGCTTTCGTGAGCAGTTCTTC.

This CDR3 is CASSLRLGRQPQHF. CDR3 bases: TGTGCCAGCAGTTTACGGCTGGGGAGACAGCCCCAGCATTTT. V and J are TRBV28 and TRBJ1-5; D gene uncertain. CDR1 and CDR2 (germline): MDHEN, SYDVKM. V was shortened by 2 bases and J by 7 bases, with 12 bases between the two germline ends. This CDR3 region has 14 residues.

J is TRBJ1-5 and V is TRBV28; D remains unclear. V was pared by 6 bases and J by 1 base, with 13 bases between. CDR3 size: 15 residues. Germline values: CDR1 MDHEN, CDR2 SYDVKM. This chain's CDR3 is CASRTGKVSNQPQHF. The CDR3 DNA reads TGTGCCAGCAGAACCGGAAAAGTGAGCAATCAGCCCCAGCATTTT.

The chain couples TRBV28 to TRBJ2-3; no definite D call. Germline CDR1 MDHEN, CDR2 SYDVKM. Trimming removed 8 bases from V and 1 base from J, with 10 bases in between. The CDR3 is 13 residues long. CDR3 in amino acids: CASRPGGTDTQYF. CDR3 DNA sequence: TGTGCCAGCCGTCCGGGCGGCACAGATACGCAGTATTTT.

The chain combines TRBV4-1 with TRBJ2-1; D is undetermined. V was shortened by 1 base and J by 4 bases, with 8 bases between the two germline ends. This CDR3 comprises 14 residues. Germline CDR1 and CDR2: MGHRA and YSYEKL. The CDR3 nucleotides are TGCGCCAGCAGCCAAGGGCTTTTATACAATGAGCAGTTCTTC. It specifies CASSQGLLYNEQFF.

This chain uses TRBV9 with TRBJ2-1, with 10 nucleotides matching TRBD2. Germline loops: CDR1 SGDLS, CDR2 YYNGEE. V was pared by 3 bases and J by 9 bases, with 9 bases of the junction left unmatched. There are 15 residues in the CDR3. In DNA, the CDR3 is TGTGCCAGCAGCGGGGGGAGGCTAGCGGGAGTTGAGCAGTTCTTC. It encodes CASSGGRLAGVEQFF.

The chain links TRBV7-2 to TRBJ2-3; D uncertain. The length of the CDR3 is 15 residues. Germline CDR1 and CDR2: SGHTA and FQGNSA. Trimming removed 4 bases at V and 1 base at J, with 12 bases between. In nucleotides, the CDR3 is TGTGCCAGCAGCTCCCTGTACAATGGCACAGATACGCAGTATTTT. Its protein is CASSSLYNGTDTQYF.

This chain connects TRBV6-5 to TRBJ2-3; 13 positions agree with TRBD2. Trimming took 8 bases from V and 4 from J; bases not matched to a gene: 6. Per the germline V gene, CDR1 is MNHEY and CDR2 is SVGAGI. This CDR3 is built from 15 residues. The CDR3 protein is CASRGGLAGADTQYF. For the CDR3, the DNA is TGTGCCAGCCGCGGCGGACTAGCGGGAGCAGATACGCAGTATTTT.

CDR3 in amino acids: CSASSRVGELSDTQYF. DNA of the CDR3: TGCAGTGCTAGTTCCCGGGTGGGAGAATTGTCAGATACGCAGTATTTT. V usage is TRBV20-1 and J usage is TRBJ2-3; a weak D match, TRBD2 (5 bases). V was pared by 3 bases and J by 4 bases, with 20 bases between. Germline CDR1 DFQATT, CDR2 SNEGSKA (reference sequence). CDR3 length: 16 amino acids.

The table lists this clone with a count of one. The chain is built from TRBV5-1 and TRBJ2-2, with D possibly matching TRBD2 (5 bases). V was cut by 1 base and J by 0 bases, with 10 bases left in between. Germline V CDR1 and CDR2: SGHRS, YFSETQ. This CDR3 contains 16 residues. The CDR3 loop reads CASSLTGDSNTGELFF. The CDR3 nucleotides are TGCGCCAGCAGCTTGACCGGGGATTCGAACACCGGGGAGCTGTTTTTT.

This clone was seen a few times. CDR3 DNA sequence: TGCAGTGCCCAAGGAGGCGGTGGCTACACCTTC. This translates into CSAQGGGGYTF. The chain is built from TRBV20-1 and TRBJ1-2; D is unresolved. Germline values: CDR1 DFQATT, CDR2 SNEGSKA (reference sequence). V was clipped by 6 bases and J by 7 bases, with 12 bases between them. The CDR3 totals 11 residues.

This rearrangement joins TRBV28 to TRBJ1-4, with 9 bases aligning to TRBD1. The CDR3 length is 14 residues. The germline V gene encodes CDR1 MDHEN and CDR2 SYDVKM. Germline trimming cut 7 bases from V and 4 bases from J; bases unmatched to any gene: 4. The CDR3 loop is CASIPGQGNEKLFF. CDR3 bases: TGTGCCAGCATCCCGGGACAGGGTAATGAAAAACTGTTTTTT. The entire variable domain, with the rest obtained from reference TRBV28 and TRBJ1-4, is as follows: DVKVTQSSRYLVKRTGEKVFLECVQDMDHENMFWYRQDPGLGLRLIYFSYDVKMKEKGDIPEGYSVSREKKERFSLILESASTNQTSMYLCASIPGQGNEKLFFGSGTQLSVL.

This rearrangement joins TRBV19 to TRBJ2-7; TRBD1 aligns across 8 bases. After removal of 3 bases from V and 3 bases from J, the junction contained 4 bases not matched to a gene. CDR1 is LNHDA and CDR2 is SQIVND in the germline V gene (reference sequence). This CDR3 has 14 amino acids. CDR3 bases: TGTGCCAGTAGTATGTTGGGACAGGTCTACGAGCAGTACTTC. This gives the protein CASSMLGQVYEQYF.

The rearrangement uses TRBV27 and TRBJ1-4; no clear D. The CDR3 extends over 17 amino acids. Deletions cut 6 bases from V and 2 bases from J, with 19 bases between. Looked up from germline, CDR1 is MNHEY and CDR2 is SMNVEV (reference sequence). Written as DNA, the CDR3 is TGTGCCAGCAGGACCCTGAAAACCACGCGGACTAATGAAAAACTGTTTTTT. Translation: CASRTLKTTRTNEKLFF.

The V gene is TRBV13, the J gene TRBJ2-2; 14 bases are shared with TRBD2. Germline CDR1 and CDR2: PRHDT and FYEKMQ (reference sequence). Trimming took 2 bases from V and 5 from J; bases not matched to a gene: 10. CDR3 size: 19 residues. This CDR3 reads CASSLWSRLAGGRTGELFF. CDR3 coding DNA: TGTGCCAGCAGCTTATGGTCCCGACTAGCGGGAGGGCGAACCGGGGAGCTGTTTTTT.

The CDR3 protein is CASTITSRLAGLSYNEQFF. Here the CDR3 DNA reads TGTGCCAGCACCATCACTTCTCGACTAGCGGGGCTATCCTACAATGAGCAGTTCTTC. This chain joins TRBV27 and TRBJ2-1; the match to TRBD2 covers 11 bases. With V trimmed by 7 bases and J by 1 base, 15 bases remained unmatched. Germline lookup yields CDR1 MNHEY and CDR2 SMNVEV (reference sequence). The CDR3 has 19 amino acids.

V is TRBV28 and J is TRBJ2-5, with a weak D call TRBD2 (6 bases). Germline assignment: CDR1 MDHEN and CDR2 SYDVKM. The CDR3 runs to 12 residues. Trimming took off 5 bases at V and 3 bases at J, with 7 bases between the two ends. CDR3 amino acids: CASSGGKETQYF. In DNA form, the CDR3 reads TGTGCCAGCAGTGGGGGGAAAGAGACCCAGTACTTC.

This chain uses TRBV3-1 (or the pseudogene TRBV3-2) with TRBJ1-1; no firm D call. CDR1 is LGHDT, CDR2 YNNKEL, per germline (reference sequence). This CDR3 is 14 amino acids long. Trimming cost V 4 bases and J 1 base, with 10 bases left between them. The DNA of the CDR3 is TGTGCCAGCAGCCCTCAGATAACGAACACTGAAGCTTTCTTT. It specifies CASSPQITNTEAFF.

V usage is TRBV28 and J usage is TRBJ2-2; D gene uncertain. This CDR3 spans 15 amino acids. Germline lookup yields CDR1 MDHEN and CDR2 SYDVKM. V dropped 4 bases and J dropped 4 bases, with 13 bases sitting between them. CDR3 residues: CASSWSGSITGELFF. The CDR3, as DNA: TGTGCCAGCAGTTGGTCAGGCTCGATCACCGGGGAGCTGTTTTTT.

The chain couples TRBV6-5 to TRBJ2-7; no definite D call. Germline loops: CDR1 MNHEY, CDR2 SVGAGI. The V end lost 6 bases, the J end lost 2 bases, and 11 bases lay between the germline ends. This CDR3 spans 13 amino acids. In DNA, the CDR3 is TGTGCCAGCAGCCCGGCCAGCACCTACGAGCAGTACTTC. It yields the protein CASSPASTYEQYF.

Details on this clone: The DNA is omitted, as the CDR3 cannot be located on it reliably, and the CDR3 follows TCRdb's listing. The CDR3 protein is CASSRAGPGPGELFF. The chain links TRBV6-5 to TRBJ2-2. Germline V gene sequence: CDR1 MNHEY, CDR2 SVGAGI. The CDR3 has 15 amino acids, counting both end residues.

This rearrangement joins TRBV6-2 or TRBV6-3 to TRBJ2-7; 8 bases agree with TRBD2. V lost 2 bases and J lost 2; bases outside the gene matches: 5. Per germline, CDR1 MNHEY and CDR2 SVGEGT. This CDR3 has 15 residues. As DNA, the CDR3 is TGTGCCAGCAGTTACGTGGTCGGGAGGGCCTACGAGCAGTACTTC. It encodes CASSYVVGRAYEQYF.

The chain is built from TRBV28 and TRBJ1-3; 7 nucleotides align to TRBD1. The CDR3 runs 13 residues. Trimming cost V 8 bases and J 7 bases; bases outside gene matches: 8. CDR1 is MDHEN and CDR2 is SYDVKM in the germline V gene. Here the CDR3 reads CASHTGDTNTIYF. In DNA, the CDR3 is TGTGCCAGCCACACAGGGGATACGAACACCATATATTTT. Supplemented by reference TRBV28 and TRBJ1-3, the full variable domain reads DVKVTQSSRYLVKRTGEKVFLECVQDMDHENMFWYRQDPGLGLRLIYFSYDVKMKEKGDIPEGYSVSREKKERFSLILESASTNQTSMYLCASHTGDTNTIYFGEGSWLTVV.

J is TRBJ1-5 and V is TRBV7-2, with D maybe TRBD1 (6 bases). The germline V gene encodes CDR1 SGHTA and CDR2 FQGNSA. The CDR3 has 15 amino acids. Trimming removed 2 bases at V and 4 bases at J, with 12 bases between. The CDR3 sequence is CASSLSGGPNQPQHF. The CDR3 region has the DNA TGTGCCAGCAGCTTATCGGGGGGCCCTAATCAGCCCCAGCATTTT.